This T cell receptor beta chain is from a study of blood T cell repertoires in COVID-19. On the study more broadly: The United States, Italy and Spain supplied acute and convalescent COVID-19 samples. From T cells, B-cell-depleted T cells, or PBMCs came the material, which was cDNA or gDNA.

The assay was immunoSEQ multiplex PCR, and TCRdb's table has in-frame clones only and misses some. The data show a few hundred thousand clones, with roughly 82% seen just once and about 1.7% held by the top ten. V was trimmed by 4 bases and J by 3 bases, leaving 7 bases between them. Germline V gene lookup returns CDR1 SNHLY and CDR2 FYNNEI. This CDR3 region has 13 residues. The chain employs TRBV2 and TRBJ1-5; D is undetermined. This receptor was obtained from a woman between 50 and 59 years old with acute or convalescent COVID-19. The sample comprised peripheral blood. CDR3 sequence reads: CASSAAYNQPQHF. CDR3 nucleotides: TGTGCCAGCAGTGCAGCTTACAATCAGCCCCAGCATTTT. The entire variable domain, with the rest obtained from reference TRBV2 and TRBJ1-5, is as follows: EPEVTQTPSHQVTQMGQEVILRCVPISNHLYFYWYRQILGQKVEFLVSFYNNEISEKSEIFDDQFSVERPDGSNFTLKIRSTKLEDSAMYFCASSAAYNQPQHFGDGTRLSIL.